The rows below give T cell receptor beta chains drawn from one sample of a study of blood T cells in healthy people across ages. Each CDR3 protein gets one entry after TCRdb re-called the 5' RACE reads with MiXCR. The repertoire includes about 1.1 million distinct CDR3 sequences, roughly two fifths of them detected once, and 13% sits in the top ten. Sample: blood. These receptor sequences come from a man younger than 35 in good health. CDR3s include the opening cysteine and the closing phenylalanine or tryptophan. A D gene is named only where the DNA matches it firmly. The listing skips clone size in some rows; elsewhere it reads once, few, many or a size class.

len	v_gene	d_gene	abundance	j_gene	CDR3aa	CDR3nt
12	TRBV21-1	-	few	TRBJ1-2	CASSKVGYGYTF	TGTGCCAGCAGCAAAGTGGGCTATGGCTACACCTTC
14	TRBV7-8	-	-	TRBJ1-6	CASSLMGAGSPLHF	TGTGCCAGCAGCTTAATGGGGGCTGGTTCACCCCTCCACTTT
14	TRBV3-1	-	few	TRBJ1-1	CASSQDGRDTEAFF	TGTGCCAGCAGCCAAGATGGTCGGGACACTGAAGCTTTCTTT
16	TRBV2	-	few	TRBJ2-3	CASSEAGALSTDTQYF	TGTGCCAGCAGTGAAGCCGGGGCACTTAGCACAGATACGCAGTATTTT
18	TRBV21-1	-	-	TRBJ1-2	CASSEKKGSDRENYGYTF	TGTGCCAGCAGCGAAAAAAAAGGGAGTGACAGGGAGAACTATGGCTACACCTTC
15	TRBV20-1	TRBD2	many	TRBJ2-1	CSARLAGRIYNEQFF	TGCAGTGCTAGACTAGCGGGGCGAATCTACAATGAGCAGTTCTTC
15	TRBV6-2/TRBV6-3	-	few	TRBJ1-1	CASTRLQGRNTEAFF	TGTGCCAGCACCCGTCTACAGGGTAGGAACACTGAAGCTTTCTTT
15	TRBV5-1	-	-	TRBJ2-1	CASSLSTGQDNEQFF	TGCGCCAGCAGCTTGTCGACAGGCCAAGACAATGAGCAGTTCTTC
16	TRBV20-1	TRBD1	-	TRBJ1-5	CSAAPGQGISNQPQHF	TGCAGTGCAGCCCCGGGACAGGGGATTAGCAATCAGCCCCAGCATTTT
15	TRBV5-1	TRBD2	-	TRBJ2-5	CASSHERGVQETQYF	TGCGCCAGCAGCCACGAGCGGGGGGTACAAGAGACCCAGTACTTC
16	TRBV6-5	TRBD2	-	TRBJ2-2	CASSPLAGVDTGELFF	TGTGCCAGCAGCCCACTAGCGGGGGTTGACACCGGGGAGCTGTTTTTT
12	TRBV20-1	-	few	TRBJ2-7	CSAGKVSYEQYF	TGCAGTGCTGGTAAGGTCTCCTACGAGCAGTACTTC
15	TRBV11-2	TRBD1	-	TRBJ1-2	CASSQMPGQGYGYTF	TGTGCCAGCAGCCAGATGCCGGGACAGGGATATGGCTACACCTTC
17	TRBV4-2	TRBD1	few	TRBJ1-2	CASSQTWTGETNYGYTF	TGTGCCAGCAGCCAAACCTGGACAGGAGAAACTAACTATGGCTACACCTTC
14	TRBV7-2	-	few	TRBJ1-1	CASSPGHTNTEAFF	TGTGCCAGCAGTCCGGGACATACGAACACTGAAGCTTTCTTT
18	TRBV6-5	-	-	TRBJ1-4	CASSYSIDAGGGGEKLFF	TGTGCCAGCAGTTACTCGATCGATGCGGGAGGGGGAGGTGAAAAACTGTTTTTT
12	TRBV20-1	-	-	TRBJ1-1	CSARDDGPEAFF	TGCAGTGCTAGAGACGACGGTCCTGAAGCTTTCTTT